These 30 T cell receptor beta chains came from one sample sequenced in a study of blood T cell repertoires in COVID-19. The assay was immunoSEQ multiplex PCR, and TCRdb's table has in-frame clones only and misses some. The table has hundreds of thousands of clones, 82% seen once. The sequenced material came from PBMCs or T cells enriched from blood (not recorded which). All receptors derive from a woman aged 60-75 years who had recovered from COVID-19.

The chain joins TRBV2 to TRBJ1-5; D might be TRBD1 (5 bases). CDR1 and CDR2 (germline): SNHLY, FYNNEI. This CDR3 is built from 12 residues. Trimming removed 7 bases at V and 5 bases at J, with 9 bases between. The CDR3 bases are TGTGCCAGCAAGGACACATATCAGCCCCAGCATTTT. It codes for CASKDTYQPQHF. Full variable domain (missing parts from reference TRBV2 and TRBJ1-5): EPEVTQTPSHQVTQMGQEVILRCVPISNHLYFYWYRQILGQKVEFLVSFYNNEISEKSEIFDDQFSVERPDGSNFTLKIRSTKLEDSAMYFCASKDTYQPQHFGDGTRLSIL.

J is TRBJ1-3 and V is TRBV3-1 (or the pseudogene TRBV3-2); 8 bases line up with TRBD1. CDR1 and CDR2 (germline): LGHDT, YNNKEL (reference sequence). The CDR3 extends over 14 amino acids. V lost 6 bases to trimming and J lost 3 bases; unmatched junction nucleotides: 4. The CDR3 region is CASRTGASGNTIYF. CDR3 DNA: TGTGCCAGCAGGACAGGGGCAAGTGGAAACACCATATATTTT.

The genes are TRBV5-1 and TRBJ1-6; the match to TRBD1 covers 10 bases. V shed 0 bases and J 3 bases; nucleotides not matched to a gene: 0. This CDR3 comprises 16 residues. CDR1 is SGHRS, CDR2 YFSETQ, per germline. The CDR3 here is CASSLGTGGYNSPLHF. CDR3 coding DNA: TGCGCCAGCAGCTTGGGGACAGGGGGCTATAATTCACCCCTCCACTTT.

This chain joins TRBV7-2 and TRBJ1-1; D perhaps matches TRBD1 (6 bases). Trimming took off 6 bases at V and 4 bases at J, with 15 bases between the two ends. Germline V gives CDR1 SGHTA, CDR2 FQGNSA. The CDR3 is made up of 14 amino acids. The CDR3 DNA reads as TGTGCCAGCAGAGAGCAGGGGTTGGGCACTGAAGCTTTCTTT. It yields the protein CASREQGLGTEAFF. The full variable domain, its missing parts supplied by reference TRBV7-2 and TRBJ1-1, is GAGVSQSPSNKVTEKGKDVELRCDPISGHTALYWYRQSLGQGLEFLIYFQGNSAPDKSGLPSDRFSAERTGGSVSTLTIQRTQQEDSAVYLCASREQGLGTEAFFGQGTRLTVV.

This chain links TRBV7-8 with TRBJ2-7; no reliable D call. CDR3 length equals 11 residues. The V gene lost 5 bases and the J gene lost 3 bases, with 5 bases spanning the gap. Germline values: CDR1 SGHVS, CDR2 FQNEAQ. CDR3 coding DNA: TGTGCCAGCAGCAACTACTACGAGCAGTACTTC. This sequence encodes CASSNYYEQYF.

The count of this clone is one. The chain carries TRBV5-4 and TRBJ2-1; TRBD2 agrees at 11 bases. The length of the CDR3 is 15 residues. The ends lost 4 bases at V and 4 bases at J; junction bases unmatched: 4. The germline CDR1 and CDR2 sequences are SGHNT and YYREEE (reference sequence). In DNA form, the CDR3 reads TGTGCCAGCAGCCCGGGACTAGCGGATTACAATGAGCAGTTCTTC. It codes for CASSPGLADYNEQFF.

The rearrangement uses TRBV9 and TRBJ2-1, with 9 bases lining up with TRBD2. In germline, CDR1 is SGDLS, CDR2 YYNGEE. J was trimmed by 4 bases and V by 0 bases; bases with no gene match: 2. This CDR3 spans 15 amino acids. CDR3 nucleotide sequence: TGTGCCAGCAGCGTAGATAGCGGGGGATACAATGAGCAGTTCTTC. Translated: CASSVDSGGYNEQFF.

This clone was seen more than once but under ten times. The chain couples TRBV10-1 to TRBJ2-1, with TRBD1 identical over 9 bases. Germline trimming cut 0 bases from V and 9 bases from J; bases unmatched to any gene: 9. CDR1 is WNHNN and CDR2 is SYGVQD in the germline V gene (reference sequence). The CDR3 sequence is 16 residues long. The CDR3: CASSESRGTGLGEQFF. The CDR3 DNA reads as TGCGCCAGCAGTGAGTCCCGCGGGACAGGGTTAGGTGAGCAGTTCTTC.

The CDR3 nucleotides are TGTGCCAGCAGCTTCGGACTAGCGGGAGGGAAGCAGTATTTT. Protein product: CASSFGLAGGKQYF. V and J are TRBV7-2 and TRBJ2-3; 15 bases are a match to TRBD2. Germline V gives CDR1 SGHTA, CDR2 FQGNSA. The junction had 3 bases not matched to a gene; V was cut back by 3 bases and J by 11 bases. The CDR3 has 14 residues.

The V and J genes are TRBV7-9 and TRBJ1-1; D might be TRBD1 (5 bases). The CDR3 covers 14 residues. Looked up from germline, CDR1 is SEHNR and CDR2 is FQNEAQ (reference sequence). Trimming removed 7 bases from V and 5 bases from J, with 17 bases in between. This chain's CDR3 is CASTSAGGRTEAFF. The CDR3 nucleotides are TGTGCCAGCACCTCCGCCGGGGGAAGGACTGAAGCTTTCTTT.

This chain joins TRBV4-2 and TRBJ1-3, with TRBD1 identical over 7 bases. The V and J ends lost 0 bases and 3 bases, in that order; junction bases with no gene match: 14. The CDR3 extends over 19 amino acids. The germline V gene encodes CDR1 LGHNA and CDR2 YNFKEQ. The CDR3 DNA sequence: TGTGCCAGCAGCCAAGATTGGCCCCCGACAGGGACAAATGGAAACACCATATATTTT. It yields the protein CASSQDWPPTGTNGNTIYF.

This clone has at least ten counts. The gene calls are TRBV6-2 or TRBV6-3 and TRBJ2-3; 7 positions agree with TRBD1. Per the germline V gene, CDR1 is MNHEY and CDR2 is SVGEGT. This CDR3 has 16 amino acids. V shed 4 bases and J 2 bases; nucleotides not matched to a gene: 9. CDR3 residues: CASSFPLQGFTDTQYF. The DNA of the CDR3 is TGTGCCAGCAGTTTCCCGCTACAGGGGTTCACAGATACGCAGTATTTT.

The chain couples TRBV25-1 to TRBJ1-4; D not certain. The CDR3 consists of 17 residues. Germline-derived CDR1 and CDR2 are MGHDK and SYGVNS. Trimming pared 1 base from V and 0 bases from J, leaving 12 bases between. The CDR3 reads CASSESGAYATNEKLFF. In DNA, the CDR3 is TGTGCCAGCAGTGAATCGGGAGCGTATGCAACTAATGAAAAACTGTTTTTT.

The table lists this clone with a few counts. The chain has TRBV19 and TRBJ2-2, with D perhaps TRBD1 (6 bases). Germline V gene lookup returns CDR1 LNHDA and CDR2 SQIVND (reference sequence). The CDR3 sequence is 14 residues long. V shed 7 bases and J shed 3 bases, with 12 bases lying between them. The CDR3 loop reads CASTTGYDTGELFF. The CDR3 DNA reads TGTGCCAGTACTACAGGGTATGACACCGGGGAGCTGTTTTTT. The full variable domain, completed using reference TRBV19 and TRBJ2-2, is DGGITQSPKYLFRKEGQNVTLSCEQNLNHDAMYWYRQDPGQGLRLIYYSQIVNDFQKGDIAEGYSVSREKKESFPLTVTSAQKNPTAFYLCASTTGYDTGELFFGEGSRLTVL.

This rearrangement joins TRBV4-2 to TRBJ2-7, with TRBD1 as a possible D gene (5 bases). This CDR3 is built from 15 residues. Trimming took off 1 base at V and 0 bases at J, with 10 bases between the two ends. The germline gives CDR1 LGHNA, CDR2 YNFKEQ. CDR3 amino acids: CASSQADRSSYEQYF. The CDR3 DNA is TGTGCCAGCAGCCAAGCAGACAGAAGCTCCTACGAGCAGTACTTC.

The V and J genes are TRBV5-1 and TRBJ1-6; 7 positions match TRBD1. Trimming cost V 3 bases and J 7 bases; bases outside gene matches: 10. Germline V gene lookup returns CDR1 SGHRS and CDR2 YFSETQ. The CDR3 spans 16 residues. CDR3 sequence (DNA): TGCGCCAGCAGCTCCACCTGGGGACAGCCAAATTCACCCCTCCACTTT. This encodes CASSSTWGQPNSPLHF.

The chain recombines TRBV5-5 with TRBJ1-2; D is perhaps TRBD1 (5 bases). Germline V gene lookup returns CDR1 SGHKS and CDR2 YYEKEE (reference sequence). The length of the CDR3 is 14 residues. V lost 1 base and J lost 6, with 13 bases in between. CDR3 protein: CASSLNLWGDGYTF. CDR3 in DNA: TGTGCCAGCAGCTTGAATTTGTGGGGCGATGGCTACACCTTC.

V usage is TRBV23-1 and J usage is TRBJ1-2, with 7 positions matching TRBD1. TRBV23-1 is classed as an ORF, of uncertain function. V lost 0 bases to trimming and J lost 3 bases; unmatched junction nucleotides: 7. The CDR3 covers 16 residues. CDR3 nucleotides: TGCGCCAGCAGTCAATCGAGTCTCGACAGGGACTATGGCTACACCTTC. Residues: CASSQSSLDRDYGYTF.

The chain employs TRBV4-2 and TRBJ2-3, with 13 bases identical to TRBD2. V shed 5 bases and J 5 bases; nucleotides not matched to a gene: 7. This CDR3 is built from 16 residues. Germline values: CDR1 LGHNA, CDR2 YNFKEQ. For the CDR3, the DNA is TGTGCCAGCAGCACAACTAGCGGGAGGGCCGGAGATACGCAGTATTTT. Residues: CASSTTSGRAGDTQYF.

CDR3 in DNA: TGTGCCGAGAGCAAGAGGGATGGCTACACCTTC. Protein: CAESKRDGYTF. The chain carries TRBV2 and TRBJ1-2, with no clear D. Germline CDR1 and CDR2: SNHLY and FYNNEI. The V gene lost 11 bases and the J gene lost 6 bases, with 13 bases spanning the gap. The CDR3 covers 11 residues.

J is TRBJ2-1 and V is TRBV11-3, with 7 bases identical to TRBD2. V gave up 1 base and J gave up 7 bases; unmatched junction bases: 10. This CDR3 is built from 16 residues. Looked up from germline, CDR1 is SGHNT and CDR2 is YENEEA. The CDR3 loop is CASSLGGASGRNEQFF. CDR3 nucleotide sequence: TGTGCCAGCAGCTTAGGCGGTGCTAGCGGAAGGAATGAGCAGTTCTTC.

The V gene is TRBV18, the J gene TRBJ1-5, with 9 positions matching TRBD1. CDR3 length: 15 amino acids. V dropped 3 bases and J dropped 9; count of bases not matched to a gene: 9. Germline-derived CDR1 and CDR2 are KGHSH and LQKENI. As DNA, the CDR3 is TGTGCCAGCTCACCCCCGGGACAGGGAGTCCGGCCCCAGCATTTT. It codes for CASSPPGQGVRPQHF.

The chain has TRBV29-1 and TRBJ2-7, with D perhaps TRBD2 (6 bases). The CDR3 covers 13 residues. V dropped 7 bases and J dropped 0 bases, with 13 bases sitting between them. CDR1 and CDR2 from the germline V gene are SQVTM and ANQGSEA. CDR3 protein: CSGGDSSSYEQYF. Here the CDR3 DNA reads TGCAGCGGGGGGGACTCAAGCTCCTACGAGCAGTACTTC.

This chain connects TRBV10-3 to TRBJ1-5, with TRBD1 as a possible D gene (6 bases). Trimming shortened V by 2 bases and J by 7 bases, and 15 bases separated the two germline ends. The germline V gene has CDR1 ENHRY and CDR2 SYGVKD. The CDR3 spans 15 residues. CDR3 protein: CAISEGPGEGQPQHF. Written as DNA, the CDR3 is TGTGCCATCAGTGAGGGCCCAGGGGAAGGCCAGCCCCAGCATTTT.

V is TRBV5-1 and J is TRBJ1-5; possibly TRBD1 for D (5 bases). Trimming left V 4 bases short and J 4 bases short, with 12 bases between. The CDR3 totals 14 residues. Germline V gene sequence: CDR1 SGHRS, CDR2 YFSETQ. Here the CDR3 DNA reads TGCGCCAGCAGCGAAGACAGCCGAAATCAGCCCCAGCATTTT. Translating gives CASSEDSRNQPQHF.

The V gene is TRBV28, the J gene TRBJ1-1; 8 bases agree with TRBD1. Per germline, CDR1 MDHEN and CDR2 SYDVKM. The length of the CDR3 is 14 residues. Trimming took 0 bases from V and 4 from J; bases not matched to a gene: 1. DNA of the CDR3: TGTGCCAGCAGTTTATGGGACAGGGCCACTGAAGCTTTCTTT. Translated, it gives CASSLWDRATEAFF.

The genes are TRBV7-9 and TRBJ2-4; 13 positions agree with TRBD2. Per germline, CDR1 SEHNR and CDR2 FQNEAQ (reference sequence). V lost 5 bases to trimming and J lost 0 bases; unmatched junction nucleotides: 4. This CDR3 has 17 residues. This CDR3 reads CASSPGTSGVAKNIQYF. CDR3 nucleotides: TGTGCCAGCAGCCCCGGGACTAGCGGGGTAGCCAAAAACATTCAGTACTTC.

The chain is built from TRBV7-3 and TRBJ2-5, with 8 positions matching TRBD2. The CDR3 has 14 residues. The germline gives CDR1 SGHTA, CDR2 FQGTGA. J was trimmed by 5 bases and V by 1 base; bases with no gene match: 3. The CDR3 sequence: CASSLNGGAETQYF. CDR3 bases: TGTGCCAGCAGCTTAAACGGGGGGGCGGAGACCCAGTACTTC. The variable domain in full, with the rest retrieved from reference TRBV7-3 and TRBJ2-5, is GAGVSQTPSNKVTEKGKYVELRCDPISGHTALYWYRQSLGQGPEFLIYFQGTGAADDSGLPNDRFFAVRPEGSVSTLKIQRTERGDSAVYLCASSLNGGAETQYFGPGTRLLVL.

The chain links TRBV25-1 to TRBJ2-2; a possible D gene is TRBD1 (6 bases). Trimming took off 4 bases at V and 7 bases at J, with 13 bases between the two ends. The CDR3 has 14 amino acids. Germline CDR1 MGHDK, CDR2 SYGVNS. The CDR3 protein is CASSVRGGHGELFF. The CDR3 coding sequence is TGTGCCAGCAGTGTACGTGGGGGCCACGGGGAGCTGTTTTTT.

This chain connects TRBV5-1 to TRBJ2-3; the D is unclear. Germline V CDR1 and CDR2: SGHRS, YFSETQ. This CDR3 spans 12 amino acids. The ends were cut back, 2 bases at V and 6 bases at J, with 7 bases in the middle. CDR3 DNA sequence: TGCGCCAGCAGCTTTAATGCGGATACGCAGTATTTT. Amino acid sequence: CASSFNADTQYF.